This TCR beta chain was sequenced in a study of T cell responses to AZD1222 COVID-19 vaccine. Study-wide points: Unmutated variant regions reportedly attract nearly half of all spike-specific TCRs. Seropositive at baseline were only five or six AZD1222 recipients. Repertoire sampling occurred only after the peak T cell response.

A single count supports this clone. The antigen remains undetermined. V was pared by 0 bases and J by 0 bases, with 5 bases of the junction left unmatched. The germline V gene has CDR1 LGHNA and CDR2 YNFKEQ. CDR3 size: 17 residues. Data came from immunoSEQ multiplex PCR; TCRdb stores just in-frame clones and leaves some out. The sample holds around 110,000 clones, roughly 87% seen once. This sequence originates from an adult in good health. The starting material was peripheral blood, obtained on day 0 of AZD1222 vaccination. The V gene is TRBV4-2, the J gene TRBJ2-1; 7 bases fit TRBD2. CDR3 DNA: TGTGCCAGCAGCCAAGATGGAGCGGGGAGCTCCTACAATGAGCAGTTCTTC. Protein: CASSQDGAGSSYNEQFF.